This T cell receptor beta chain was captured in a study of blood T cell repertoires in COVID-19. For the study at large: Italy, Spain and the United States were the sources of the convalescent and acute COVID-19 samples. T cells, B-cell-depleted T cells, or PBMCs provided the cDNA or gDNA that served as material.

Germline V gene sequence: CDR1 LGHNA, CDR2 YSLEER. The germline V and J ends were trimmed by 3 bases and 6 bases, with 20 bases remaining between them. This CDR3 is built from 16 residues. Original analysis: Nucleated cell number was recorded as an estimate derived from reference gene primer amplification. Clones were read by immunoSEQ multiplex PCR, and TCRdb kept only the in-frame ones, dropping some. The DNA was the basis for D and trimming; V, J and clone size are from that table. The table has about 130,000 clones, roughly 89% seen once. Followed over time, Seattle patients had been enrolled while infection was active.

This chain connects TRBV4-3 to TRBJ1-2; D is perhaps TRBD1 (5 bases). The sequence came from a man in his 60s with COVID-19, enrolled during active disease. Material for sequencing was peripheral blood. Here the CDR3 DNA reads TGCGCCAGCAGCCATCAAATTGGGTTCAGGGCCGATGGCTACACCTTC. Residues: CASSHQIGFRADGYTF.